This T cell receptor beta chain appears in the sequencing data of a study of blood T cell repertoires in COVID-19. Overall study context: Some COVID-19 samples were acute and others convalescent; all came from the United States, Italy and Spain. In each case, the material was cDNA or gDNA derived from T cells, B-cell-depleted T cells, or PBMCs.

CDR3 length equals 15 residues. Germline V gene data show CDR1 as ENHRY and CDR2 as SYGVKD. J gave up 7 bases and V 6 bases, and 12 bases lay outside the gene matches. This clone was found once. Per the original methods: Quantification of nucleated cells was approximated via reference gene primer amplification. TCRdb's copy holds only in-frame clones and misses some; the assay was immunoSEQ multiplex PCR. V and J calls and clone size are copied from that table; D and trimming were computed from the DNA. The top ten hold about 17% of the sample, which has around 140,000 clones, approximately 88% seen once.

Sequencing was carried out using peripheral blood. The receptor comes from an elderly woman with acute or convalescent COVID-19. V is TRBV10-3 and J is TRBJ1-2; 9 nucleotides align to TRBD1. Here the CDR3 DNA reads TGTGCCATCAGCGAGGGACAGGGTGGCGCAAGTGGCTACACCTTC. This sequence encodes CAISEGQGGASGYTF.